The clone carrying this T cell receptor beta chain turned up a few times. This entry comes from a study of T-cell reconstitution after alpha-beta-depleted transplantation in children. Preparation of the TCRbeta library used unique molecular identifiers. TCRdb processed the PCR reads anew with MiXCR; each CDR3 protein has one entry. This table holds a few hundred thousand distinct CDR3 sequences, approximately 20% found once. V was shortened by 4 bases and J by 7 bases, with 20 bases between the two germline ends. The CDR3 runs to 16 residues. Germline V CDR1 and CDR2: SGHTA, FQGNSA. This TCR came from a human donor who donated a stem cell graft to a child with acute lymphoblastic leukemia. The chain couples TRBV7-2 to TRBJ2-1; D is perhaps TRBD2 (6 bases). The sample here was PBMCs from the stem cell graft donor, taken from the stem cell graft. CDR3 bases: TGTGCCAGCAGCTCGACGATAAGCGGGTCTGATAATGAGCAGTTCTTC. Translating it yields CASSSTISGSDNEQFF.